The sample holds a few counts of the clone carrying this TCR beta chain. Per the study methods: For nucleated cells, counts were estimated from reference gene primer amplification. Measured with immunoSEQ multiplex PCR; TCRdb has only the in-frame clones, and not every one. The V and J calls and clone size were taken over from that table, and D and trimming were inferred from the DNA. The sample includes about 250,000 clones, 86% seen only once; the top ten take 3%. The CDR3 totals 14 residues. V lost 4 bases and J lost 6; bases outside the gene matches: 4. Germline V gene sequence: CDR1 LGHNA, CDR2 YSLEER. This entry is derived from a study of blood T cell repertoires in COVID-19. Overall study: Acute and convalescent COVID-19 samples came from the United States, Italy and Spain. T cells, B-cell-depleted T cells, or PBMCs provided the cDNA or gDNA that served as material.

The specimen sequenced was peripheral blood. The V call is TRBV4-3, the J call TRBJ1-5, with TRBD1 matching 9 bases. This TCR was recovered from a woman aged 25 to 39 with active or convalescent COVID-19. CDR3 DNA: TGCGCCAGCAGCCTTACAGGGGGCGGTCAGCCCCAGCATTTT. Encoded protein: CASSLTGGGQPQHF.